The sequence of this T cell receptor (beta chain) was determined in a study of beta chain features in type 1 diabetes. Study details: The study examined some 110,000,000 sorted cells across all samples.

This clone was observed a handful of times. Its specificity is not known. Study-level points and caveats: Healthy donors had naive, central memory and Treg TCRB repertoires that appeared less similar than those seen among patients. Researchers report that Type 1 diabetes patients had moderately but significantly shorter TCRB CDR3s across all four CD4+ subsets. At VDJ recombination sites, type 1 diabetes patients had fewer insertions and more deleted nucleotides.

Sequencing targeted expressed TCRB transcripts, as all isolated RNA had been reverse transcribed. This table comes from immunoSEQ multiplex PCR, and its TCRdb copy is limited to in-frame clones, with some not included. The sample has some 640,000 clones, 11% to 15% seen once. This CDR3 has 15 amino acids. Germline CDR1 GTSNPN, CDR2 SVGIG (reference sequence). The ends lost 1 base at V and 4 bases at J; junction bases unmatched: 9. This chain uses TRBV30 with TRBJ1-1; 7 bases fit TRBD1. Sequenced material: naive CD4+ T cells from blood. This receptor was identified in a man between 18 and 29 years old with type 1 diabetes. The CDR3 here is CAWSGARGKATEAFF. The CDR3 region has the DNA TGTGCCTGGAGTGGCGCCAGGGGGAAGGCCACTGAAGCTTTCTTT.